What follows describes a single T cell receptor (beta chain). Its antigen is not known. Some clones are missing from TCRdb's copy, which holds only in-frame ones; the method was immunoSEQ multiplex PCR. The repertoire holds several thousand clones, with about 88% as singletons. The data were obtained in a study of chemoradiotherapy in HPV16-positive cancers. Whole-study context: A couple of HPV16-positive patients' cells yielded candidate HPV-specific clones and common motifs. General study findings and limits: In HPV16-positive patients, HPV-responsive T-cell expansion tracked better recurrence-free survival. During treatment, candidate HPV-specific clones and E7-related motifs expanded in tumor.

Repertoires were sampled repeatedly during chemoradiotherapy. The V end was cut by 6 bases, the J end by 6 bases, with 12 bases between. Germline V gene lookup returns CDR1 MNHEY and CDR2 SMNVEV (reference sequence). CDR3 length: 14 amino acids. This sequence originates from a human donor with HPV-associated anogenital cancer. Material: tumor tissue, obtained from a patient who underwent chemoradiotherapy. The chain carries TRBV27 and TRBJ1-6; D ambiguous. The CDR3 is CASRPGLINSPLHF. The CDR3 nucleotides are TGTGCCAGCAGACCCGGACTGATTAATTCACCCCTCCACTTT.